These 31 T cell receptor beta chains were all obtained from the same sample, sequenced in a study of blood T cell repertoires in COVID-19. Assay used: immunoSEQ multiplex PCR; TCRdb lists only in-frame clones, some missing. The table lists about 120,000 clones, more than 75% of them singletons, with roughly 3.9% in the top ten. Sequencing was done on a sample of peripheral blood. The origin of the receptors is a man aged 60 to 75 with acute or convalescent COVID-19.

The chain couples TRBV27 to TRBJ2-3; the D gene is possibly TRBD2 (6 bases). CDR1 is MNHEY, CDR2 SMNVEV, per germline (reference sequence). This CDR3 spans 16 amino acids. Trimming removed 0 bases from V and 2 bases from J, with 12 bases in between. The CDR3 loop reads CASSLSRGSTTDTQYF. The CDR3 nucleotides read TGTGCCAGCAGTTTATCACGGGGGTCCACCACAGATACGCAGTATTTT.

The CDR3 is CSVSQGAQTEAFF. The CDR3 DNA reads as TGCAGCGTTTCACAGGGGGCGCAGACTGAAGCTTTCTTT. The rearrangement uses TRBV29-1 and TRBJ1-1; 9 bases agree with TRBD1. Germline loops: CDR1 SQVTM, CDR2 ANQGSEA. The CDR3 length is 13 residues. Trimming took 5 bases from V and 5 from J; bases not matched to a gene: 6.

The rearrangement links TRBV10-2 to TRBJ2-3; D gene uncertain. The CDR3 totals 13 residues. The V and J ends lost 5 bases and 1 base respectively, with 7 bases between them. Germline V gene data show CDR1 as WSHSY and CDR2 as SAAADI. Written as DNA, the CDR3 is TGCGCCAGCAGTTGGCAGGGCACAGATACGCAGTATTTT. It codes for CASSWQGTDTQYF.

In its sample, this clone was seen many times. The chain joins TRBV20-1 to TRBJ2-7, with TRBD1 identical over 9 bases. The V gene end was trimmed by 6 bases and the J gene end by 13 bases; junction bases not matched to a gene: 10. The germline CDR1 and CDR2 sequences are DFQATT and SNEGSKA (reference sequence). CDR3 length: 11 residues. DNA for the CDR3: TGCAGTGCAGGAGGGGGACAGGGCCCCTACTTC. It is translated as CSAGGGQGPYF.

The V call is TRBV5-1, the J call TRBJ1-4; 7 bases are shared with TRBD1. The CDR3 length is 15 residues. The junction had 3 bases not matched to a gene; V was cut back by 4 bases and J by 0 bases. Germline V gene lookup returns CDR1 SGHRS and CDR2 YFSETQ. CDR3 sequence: CASSLGTATNEKLFF. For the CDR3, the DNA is TGCGCCAGCAGCCTCGGGACAGCAACTAATGAAAAACTGTTTTTT.

The DNA for the CDR3 is TGTGCCAGCAGCTTAGCACCGGTTTCCTACGAGCAGTACTTC. The encoded protein is CASSLAPVSYEQYF. V and J are TRBV7-9 and TRBJ2-7; D unclear. The CDR3 has 14 residues. V was trimmed by 0 bases and J by 1 base, leaving 7 bases between them. Germline CDR1 and CDR2: SEHNR and FQNEAQ (reference sequence).

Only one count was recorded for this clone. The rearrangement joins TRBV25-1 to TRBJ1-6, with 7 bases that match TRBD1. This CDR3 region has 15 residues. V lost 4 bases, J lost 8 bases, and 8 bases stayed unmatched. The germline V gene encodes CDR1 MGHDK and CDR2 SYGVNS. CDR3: CASSVADRADSPLHF. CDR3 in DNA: TGTGCCAGCAGTGTTGCCGACAGGGCGGATTCACCCCTCCACTTT.

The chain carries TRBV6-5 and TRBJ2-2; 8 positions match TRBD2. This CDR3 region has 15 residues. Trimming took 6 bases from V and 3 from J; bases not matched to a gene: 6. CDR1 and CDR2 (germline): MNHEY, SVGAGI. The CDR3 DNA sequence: TGTGCCAGCAGGGTACTAGCGGATCACACCGGGGAGCTGTTTTTT. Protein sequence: CASRVLADHTGELFF.

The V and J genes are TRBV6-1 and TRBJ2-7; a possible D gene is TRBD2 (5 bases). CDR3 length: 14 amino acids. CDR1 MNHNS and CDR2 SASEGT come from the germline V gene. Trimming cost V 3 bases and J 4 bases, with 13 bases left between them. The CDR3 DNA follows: TGTGCCAGCAGTGATTCCGGGAAACTTTACGAGCAGTACTTC. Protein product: CASSDSGKLYEQYF.

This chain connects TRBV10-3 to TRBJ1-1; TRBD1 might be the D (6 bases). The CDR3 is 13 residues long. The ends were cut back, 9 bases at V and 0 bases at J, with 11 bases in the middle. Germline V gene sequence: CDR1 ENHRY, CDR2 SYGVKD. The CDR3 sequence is CAIGQPMNTEAFF. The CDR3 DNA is TGTGCCATTGGACAGCCCATGAACACTGAAGCTTTCTTT.

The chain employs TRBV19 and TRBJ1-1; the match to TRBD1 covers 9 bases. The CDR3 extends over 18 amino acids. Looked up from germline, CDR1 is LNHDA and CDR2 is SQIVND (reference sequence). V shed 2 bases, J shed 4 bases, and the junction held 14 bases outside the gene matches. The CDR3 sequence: CASSISGWGTGTPTEAFF. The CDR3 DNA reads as TGTGCCAGTAGTATATCGGGTTGGGGGACAGGGACTCCCACTGAAGCTTTCTTT.

Here the CDR3 reads CASSLWGVLAKNIQYF. CDR3 nucleotide sequence: TGTGCCAGCAGTTTATGGGGCGTTTTAGCCAAAAACATTCAGTACTTC. The gene calls are TRBV28 and TRBJ2-4, with unresolved D. Germline assignment: CDR1 MDHEN and CDR2 SYDVKM. CDR3 size: 16 residues. Trimming cost V 0 bases and J 0 bases, with 9 bases left between them.

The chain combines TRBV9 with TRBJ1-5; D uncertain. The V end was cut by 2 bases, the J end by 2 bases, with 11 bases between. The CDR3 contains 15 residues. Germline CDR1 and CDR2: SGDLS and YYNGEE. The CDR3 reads CASSVGPGGNQPQHF. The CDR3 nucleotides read TGTGCCAGCAGCGTCGGGCCCGGGGGCAATCAGCCCCAGCATTTT.

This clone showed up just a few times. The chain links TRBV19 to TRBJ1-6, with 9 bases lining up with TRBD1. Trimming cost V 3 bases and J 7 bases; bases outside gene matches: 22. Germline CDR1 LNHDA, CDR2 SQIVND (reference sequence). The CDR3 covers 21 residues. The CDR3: CASSMWQRARDRAKRNSPLHF. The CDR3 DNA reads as TGTGCCAGTAGTATGTGGCAAAGGGCCCGGGACAGGGCGAAACGGAATTCACCCCTCCACTTT.

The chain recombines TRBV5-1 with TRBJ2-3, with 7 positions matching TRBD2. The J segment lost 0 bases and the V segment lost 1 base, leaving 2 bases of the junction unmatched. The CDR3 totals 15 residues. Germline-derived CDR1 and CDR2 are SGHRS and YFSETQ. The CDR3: CASSLPSGSTDTQYF. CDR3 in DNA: TGCGCCAGCAGCTTGCCTAGCGGAAGCACAGATACGCAGTATTTT.

Written as DNA, the CDR3 is TGTGCCAGCATGGGAGTTGGGGGGGGAGGCCAGCCCCAGCATTTT. Residues: CASMGVGGGGQPQHF. The rearrangement joins TRBV2 to TRBJ1-5; tentatively, D is TRBD1 (5 bases). Germline-derived CDR1 and CDR2 are SNHLY and FYNNEI. Trimming took off 7 bases at V and 7 bases at J, with 20 bases between the two ends. There are 15 residues in the CDR3. Based on the CDR3 plus reference TRBV2 and TRBJ1-5, the full variable domain is EPEVTQTPSHQVTQMGQEVILRCVPISNHLYFYWYRQILGQKVEFLVSFYNNEISEKSEIFDDQFSVERPDGSNFTLKIRSTKLEDSAMYFCASMGVGGGGQPQHFGDGTRLSIL.

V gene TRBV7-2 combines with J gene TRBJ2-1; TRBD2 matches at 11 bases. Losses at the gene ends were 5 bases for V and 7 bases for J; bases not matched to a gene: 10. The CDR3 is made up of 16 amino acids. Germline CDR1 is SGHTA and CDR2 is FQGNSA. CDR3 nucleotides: TGTGCCAGCAGCCAATCACTAGCGGGAGCTATAAATGAGCAGTTCTTC. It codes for CASSQSLAGAINEQFF.

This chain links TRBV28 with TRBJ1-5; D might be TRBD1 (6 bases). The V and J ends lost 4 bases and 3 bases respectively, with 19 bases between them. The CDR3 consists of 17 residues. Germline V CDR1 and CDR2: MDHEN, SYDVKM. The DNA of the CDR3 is TGTGCCAGCAGTTGGGAAAGGTCAGGGGACTACAATCAGCCCCAGCATTTT. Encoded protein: CASSWERSGDYNQPQHF.

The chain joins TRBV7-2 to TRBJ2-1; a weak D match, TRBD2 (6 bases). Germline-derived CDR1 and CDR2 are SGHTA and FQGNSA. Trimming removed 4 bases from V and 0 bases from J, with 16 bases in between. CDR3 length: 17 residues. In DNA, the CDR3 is TGTGCCAGCAGCTCTCCCGAGGGACTGGGCTCCTACAATGAGCAGTTCTTC. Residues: CASSSPEGLGSYNEQFF.

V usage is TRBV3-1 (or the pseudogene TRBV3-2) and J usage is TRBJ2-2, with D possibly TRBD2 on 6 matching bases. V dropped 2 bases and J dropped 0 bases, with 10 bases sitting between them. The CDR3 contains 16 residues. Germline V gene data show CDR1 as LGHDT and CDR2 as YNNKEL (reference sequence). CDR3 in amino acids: CASSQSPGANTGELFF. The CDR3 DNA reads TGTGCCAGCAGCCAATCCCCGGGGGCGAACACCGGGGAGCTGTTTTTT.

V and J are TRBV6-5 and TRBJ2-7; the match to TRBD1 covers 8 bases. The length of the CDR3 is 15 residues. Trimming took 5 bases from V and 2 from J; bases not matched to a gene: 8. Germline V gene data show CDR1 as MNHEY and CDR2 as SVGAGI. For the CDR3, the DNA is TGTGCCAGCAGTCCCGGACAGGGAAGGACCTACGAGCAGTACTTC. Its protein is CASSPGQGRTYEQYF.

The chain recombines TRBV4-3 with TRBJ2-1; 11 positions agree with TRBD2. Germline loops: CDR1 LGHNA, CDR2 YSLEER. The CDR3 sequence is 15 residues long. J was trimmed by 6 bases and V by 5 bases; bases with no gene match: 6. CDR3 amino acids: CASSKTSGKPNEQFF. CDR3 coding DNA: TGCGCCAGCAGCAAGACTAGCGGGAAACCCAATGAGCAGTTCTTC.

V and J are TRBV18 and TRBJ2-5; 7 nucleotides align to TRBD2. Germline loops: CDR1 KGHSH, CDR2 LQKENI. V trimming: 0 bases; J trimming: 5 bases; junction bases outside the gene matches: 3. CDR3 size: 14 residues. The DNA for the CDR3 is TGTGCCAGCTCACCACCGGGAGGGACTGAGACCCAGTACTTC. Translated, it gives CASSPPGGTETQYF.

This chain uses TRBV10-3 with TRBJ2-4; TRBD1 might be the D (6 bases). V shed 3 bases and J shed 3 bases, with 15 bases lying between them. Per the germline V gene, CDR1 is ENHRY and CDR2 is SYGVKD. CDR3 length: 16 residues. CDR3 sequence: CAISDSTGRSKNIQYF. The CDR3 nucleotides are TGTGCCATCAGTGACTCAACAGGGAGAAGCAAAAACATTCAGTACTTC.

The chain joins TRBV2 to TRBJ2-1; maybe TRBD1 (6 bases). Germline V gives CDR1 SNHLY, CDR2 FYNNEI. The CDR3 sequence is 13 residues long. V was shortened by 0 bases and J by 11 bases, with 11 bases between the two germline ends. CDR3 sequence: CASSEAPDSQQFF. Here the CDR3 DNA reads TGTGCCAGCAGTGAAGCGCCGGACAGCCAGCAGTTCTTC.

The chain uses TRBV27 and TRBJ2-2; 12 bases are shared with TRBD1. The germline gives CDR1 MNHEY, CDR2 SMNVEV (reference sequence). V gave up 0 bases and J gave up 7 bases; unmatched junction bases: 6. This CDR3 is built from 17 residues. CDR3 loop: CASSLSPGQGAGGELFF. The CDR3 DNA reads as TGTGCCAGCAGTTTATCGCCGGGACAGGGGGCCGGCGGGGAGCTGTTTTTT.

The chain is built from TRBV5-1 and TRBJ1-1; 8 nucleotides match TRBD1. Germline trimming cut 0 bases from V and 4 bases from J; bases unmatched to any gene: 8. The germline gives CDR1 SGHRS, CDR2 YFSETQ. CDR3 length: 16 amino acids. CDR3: CASSLGRGRVVTEAFF. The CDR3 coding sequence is TGCGCCAGCAGCTTGGGCAGGGGGCGCGTGGTCACTGAAGCTTTCTTT. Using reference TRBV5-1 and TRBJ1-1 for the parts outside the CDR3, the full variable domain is KAGVTQTPRYLIKTRGQQVTLSCSPISGHRSVSWYQQTPGQGLQFLFEYFSETQRNKGNFPGRFSGRQFSNSRSEMNVSTLELGDSALYLCASSLGRGRVVTEAFFGQGTRLTVV.

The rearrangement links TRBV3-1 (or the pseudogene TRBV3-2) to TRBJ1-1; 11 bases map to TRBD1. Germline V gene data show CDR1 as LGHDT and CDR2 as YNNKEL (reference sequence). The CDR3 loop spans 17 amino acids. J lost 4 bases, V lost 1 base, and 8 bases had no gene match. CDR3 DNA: TGTGCCAGCAGCCAAGTCCCTCTCGGGACAGGGGGCACTGAAGCTTTCTTT. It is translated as CASSQVPLGTGGTEAFF.

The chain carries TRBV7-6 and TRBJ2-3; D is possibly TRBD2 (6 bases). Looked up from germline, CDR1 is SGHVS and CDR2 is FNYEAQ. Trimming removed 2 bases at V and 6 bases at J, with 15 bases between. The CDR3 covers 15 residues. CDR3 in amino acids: CASSLMEGAWDTQYF. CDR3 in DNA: TGTGCCAGCAGCTTAATGGAGGGAGCGTGGGATACGCAGTATTTT.

In DNA, the CDR3 is TGTGCCAGCGGCGCAGACGGACTCAATCAGCCCCAGCATTTT. Protein product: CASGADGLNQPQHF. The V gene is TRBV28, the J gene TRBJ1-5; D remains ambiguous. The CDR3 totals 14 residues. In germline, CDR1 is MDHEN, CDR2 SYDVKM. The V gene lost 8 bases and the J gene lost 3 bases, with 14 bases spanning the gap.

The CDR3 here is CASSRTSGTGDTQYF. DNA for the CDR3: TGTGCCAGCAGTCGGACTAGCGGGACGGGTGATACGCAGTATTTT. This chain uses TRBV6-5 with TRBJ2-3; 12 bases fit TRBD2. The ends lost 5 bases at V and 6 bases at J; junction bases unmatched: 6. The CDR3 contains 15 residues. Germline V gene lookup returns CDR1 MNHEY and CDR2 SVGAGI.